This entry concerns a single TCR beta chain. Original handling: Amplification of reference gene primers was used by the study to estimate nucleated cell counts. Measured with immunoSEQ multiplex PCR; TCRdb has only the in-frame clones, and not every one. The V and J calls and clone size were taken over from that table, and D and trimming were inferred from the DNA. The data hold around 270,000 clones, with 88% observed a single time. The junction had 3 bases not matched to a gene; V was cut back by 4 bases and J by 0 bases. CDR3 length: 16 amino acids. Per the germline V gene, CDR1 is SGHRS and CDR2 is YFSETQ. The data stem from a study of blood T cell repertoires in COVID-19. Study in general: Specimens from acute and convalescent COVID-19 originated in the United States, Italy and Spain. Sample material is recorded as cDNA or gDNA derived from T cells, B-cell-depleted T cells, or PBMCs.

Sequenced: peripheral blood. The V call is TRBV5-1, the J call TRBJ1-6; 8 bases fit TRBD1. This TCR was sampled from a man aged 55 to 70 who had recovered from COVID-19. For the CDR3, the DNA is TGCGCCAGCAGCCGGACAGGGAGCTCCTATAATTCACCCCTCCACTTT. Amino acid sequence: CASSRTGSSYNSPLHF.